This T cell receptor (beta chain) was sequenced during a study of Tregs in tolerant kidney transplant recipients. Study in general: Recipient cells were told from donor cells by antibody staining.

Assay: immunoSEQ multiplex PCR; the TCRdb copy retains only in-frame clones and omits some. The sample carries 15,000 to 20,000 clones, less than 80% recorded once. V trimming: 11 bases; J trimming: 5 bases; junction bases outside the gene matches: 11. Germline V CDR1 and CDR2: MNHEY, SVGAGI. The CDR3 is 13 residues long. Regarding the study as a whole: Validation in larger populations is needed because few patients were studied. Tregs expanded with activated donor B cells seemed most donor-specific.

As regards this clone: Its antigen is unidentified.

The source of this sequence is a human donor in good health. Sequencing input: Tregs from blood cultured with allogeneic cells. The rearrangement joins TRBV6-5 to TRBJ1-2, with TRBD1 identical over 7 bases. The CDR3 nucleotides are TGTGCCTCAAGCCGAGACAGGGTGTATGGCTACACCTTC. Translated: CASSRDRVYGYTF.